This T cell receptor (beta chain) originates from a study of blood T cell repertoires in COVID-19. Study-level information: From T cells, B-cell-depleted T cells, or PBMCs came the material, which was cDNA or gDNA.

TCRdb keeps only in-frame clones here, not all; method: immunoSEQ multiplex PCR. The sample has approximately 380,000 clones, 88% seen once. The table lists this clone with a count of one. The ends were cut back, 0 bases at V and 6 bases at J, with 8 bases in the middle. The CDR3 loop spans 12 amino acids. Germline CDR1 GTSNPN, CDR2 SVGIG (reference sequence). Recruitment covered about 25 US areas and drew participants whose ages spanned about 18 to 89 years. Recovered participants had two consecutive negative NP/OP PCR tests, healthcare professional clearance, or symptom resolution. Specimen: PBMCs or T cells enriched from blood (not recorded which). The clonotype was recovered from a woman aged 18 to 35 who had recovered from COVID-19. The gene calls are TRBV30 and TRBJ1-2, with a possible D match to TRBD1 (5 bases). In DNA form, the CDR3 reads TGTGCCTGGAGTGTACGGGGGGATGGCTACACCTTC. It codes for CAWSVRGDGYTF.